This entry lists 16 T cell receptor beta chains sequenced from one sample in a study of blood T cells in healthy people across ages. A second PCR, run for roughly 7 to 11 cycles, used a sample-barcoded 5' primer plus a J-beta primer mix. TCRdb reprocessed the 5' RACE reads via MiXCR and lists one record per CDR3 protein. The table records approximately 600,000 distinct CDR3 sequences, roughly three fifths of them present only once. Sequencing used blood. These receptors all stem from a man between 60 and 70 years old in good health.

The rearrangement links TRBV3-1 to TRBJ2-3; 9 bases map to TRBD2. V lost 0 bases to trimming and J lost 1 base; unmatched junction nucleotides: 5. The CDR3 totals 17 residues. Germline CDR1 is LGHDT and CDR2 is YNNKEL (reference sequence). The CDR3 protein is CASSQDYGGGGTDTQYF. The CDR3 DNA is TGTGCCAGCAGCCAAGATTACGGCGGGGGGGGCACAGATACGCAGTATTTT.

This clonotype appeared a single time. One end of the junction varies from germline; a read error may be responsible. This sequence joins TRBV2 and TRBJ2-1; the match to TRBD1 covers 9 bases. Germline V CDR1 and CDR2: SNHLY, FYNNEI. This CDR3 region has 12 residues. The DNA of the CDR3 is TGTGCCAACAGTTTGGACAGGGGCCCTCGGTTCTTC. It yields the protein CANSLDRGPRFF.

The CDR3 is CASSYSGSGGDRTQYF. In nucleotides, the CDR3 is TGTGCCAGCAGTTACTCAGGGAGCGGGGGGGACAGGACCCAGTACTTC. This rearrangement joins TRBV6-6 to TRBJ2-5; 10 bases map to TRBD2. Per the germline V gene, CDR1 is MNHNY and CDR2 is SVGAGI (reference sequence). CDR3 length equals 16 residues. With 0 bases clipped from V and 7 bases from J, the junction kept 8 bases outside the gene matches.

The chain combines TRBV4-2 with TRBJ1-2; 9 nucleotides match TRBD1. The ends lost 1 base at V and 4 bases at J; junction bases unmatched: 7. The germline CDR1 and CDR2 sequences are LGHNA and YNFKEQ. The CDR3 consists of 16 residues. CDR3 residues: CASSQATGQGSYGYTF. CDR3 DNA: TGTGCCAGCAGCCAAGCTACGGGACAGGGCTCCTATGGCTACACCTTC.

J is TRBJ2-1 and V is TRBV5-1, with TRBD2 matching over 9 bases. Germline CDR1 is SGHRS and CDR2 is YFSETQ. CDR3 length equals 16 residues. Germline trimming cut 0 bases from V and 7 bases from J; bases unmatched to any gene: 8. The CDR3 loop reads CASSLEVSGSSNEQFF. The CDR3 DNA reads TGCGCCAGCAGCTTGGAAGTTAGCGGGAGTTCAAATGAGCAGTTCTTC.

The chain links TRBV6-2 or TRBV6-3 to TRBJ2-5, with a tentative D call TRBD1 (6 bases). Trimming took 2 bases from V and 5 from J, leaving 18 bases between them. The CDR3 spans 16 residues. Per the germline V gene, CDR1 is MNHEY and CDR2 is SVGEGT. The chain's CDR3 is CASSYAPQGQWETQYF. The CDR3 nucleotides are TGTGCCAGCAGTTACGCCCCCCAGGGGCAATGGGAGACCCAGTACTTC.

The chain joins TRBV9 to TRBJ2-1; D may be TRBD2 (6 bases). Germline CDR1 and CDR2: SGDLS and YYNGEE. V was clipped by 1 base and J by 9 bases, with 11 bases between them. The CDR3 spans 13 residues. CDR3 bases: TGTGCCAGCAGCGTAAAAGCAGCGGGTGAGCAGTTCTTC. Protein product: CASSVKAAGEQFF.

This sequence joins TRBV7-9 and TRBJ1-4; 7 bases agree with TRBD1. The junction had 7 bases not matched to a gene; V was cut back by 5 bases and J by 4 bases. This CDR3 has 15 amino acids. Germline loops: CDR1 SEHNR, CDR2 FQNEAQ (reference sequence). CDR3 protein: CASSRETGINEKLFF. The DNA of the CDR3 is TGTGCCAGCAGCCGGGAGACAGGGATTAATGAAAAACTGTTTTTT.

The CDR3 nucleotides are TGTGCCAGCAGCGACGCCGGGACAGGGTTCTCGGCTGGAAACACCATATATTTT. It yields the protein CASSDAGTGFSAGNTIYF. The rearrangement uses TRBV13 and TRBJ1-3; the match to TRBD1 covers 9 bases. This CDR3 spans 18 amino acids. The V and J ends lost 5 bases and 2 bases, in that order; junction bases with no gene match: 13. CDR1 is PRHDT and CDR2 is FYEKMQ in the germline V gene (reference sequence).

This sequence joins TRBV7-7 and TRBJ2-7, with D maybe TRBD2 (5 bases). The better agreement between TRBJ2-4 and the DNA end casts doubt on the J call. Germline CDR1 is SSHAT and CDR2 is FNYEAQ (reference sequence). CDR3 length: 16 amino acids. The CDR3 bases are TGTGCCAGCAGCTTAGTGGTTGTCTTCGGCGGGAACATTCAGTACTTC. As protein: CASSLVVVFGGNIQYF.

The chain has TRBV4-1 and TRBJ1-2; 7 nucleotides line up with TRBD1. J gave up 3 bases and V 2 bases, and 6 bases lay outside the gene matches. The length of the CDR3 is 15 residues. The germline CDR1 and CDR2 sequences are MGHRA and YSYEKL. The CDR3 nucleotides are TGCGCCAGCAGCCAAATACCGGGACAGTACTATGGCTACACCTTC. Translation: CASSQIPGQYYGYTF.

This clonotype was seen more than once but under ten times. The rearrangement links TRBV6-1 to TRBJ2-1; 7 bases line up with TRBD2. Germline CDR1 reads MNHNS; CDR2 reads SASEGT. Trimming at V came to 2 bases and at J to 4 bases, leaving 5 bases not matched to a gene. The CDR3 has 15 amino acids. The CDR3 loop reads CASSEMGGDYNEQFF. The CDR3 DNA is TGTGCCAGCAGTGAAATGGGGGGGGATTACAATGAGCAGTTCTTC.

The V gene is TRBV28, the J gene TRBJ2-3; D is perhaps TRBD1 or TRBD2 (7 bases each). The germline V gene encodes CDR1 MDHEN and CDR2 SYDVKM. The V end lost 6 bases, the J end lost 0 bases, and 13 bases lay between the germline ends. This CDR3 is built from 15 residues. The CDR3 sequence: CASSSGGASTDTQYF. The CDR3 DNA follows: TGTGCCAGCAGCTCAGGGGGGGCGAGCACAGATACGCAGTATTTT.

CDR3 bases: TGTGCCAGCAGCAAGGACGGTTCAACTAATGAAAAACTGTTTTTT. It encodes CASSKDGSTNEKLFF. This chain connects TRBV7-2 to TRBJ1-4; D not certain. The CDR3 length is 15 residues. Per germline, CDR1 SGHTA and CDR2 FQGNSA. The V and J ends lost 5 bases and 0 bases respectively, with 10 bases between them.

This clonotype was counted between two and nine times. CDR3 loop: CASSPQLGKETQYF. The CDR3 region has the DNA TGTGCCAGCAGCCCGCAACTAGGCAAAGAGACCCAGTACTTC. This chain joins TRBV6-6 and TRBJ2-5; a weak D match, TRBD2 (5 bases). The CDR3 spans 14 residues. The ends were cut back, 6 bases at V and 3 bases at J, with 14 bases in the middle. The germline gives CDR1 MNHNY, CDR2 SVGAGI (reference sequence).

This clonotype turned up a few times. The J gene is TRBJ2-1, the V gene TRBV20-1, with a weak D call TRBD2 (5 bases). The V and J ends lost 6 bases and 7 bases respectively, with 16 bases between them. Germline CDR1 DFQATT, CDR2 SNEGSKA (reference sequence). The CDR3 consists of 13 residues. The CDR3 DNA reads TGCAGTGCCTCCTGGCGGAGGAAGAATGAGCAGTTCTTC. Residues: CSASWRRKNEQFF.